This T cell receptor beta chain was identified during a study of blood T cell repertoires in COVID-19. Turning to the study itself: The origin of the acute and convalescent COVID-19 samples was the United States, Italy and Spain.

The CDR3 runs to 18 residues. This clone came up once. The assay was immunoSEQ multiplex PCR, and TCRdb's table has in-frame clones only and misses some. The sample records 200,000 to 250,000 clones, about nine tenths being singletons. This TCR was recovered from a woman between 35 and 50 years old with acute or convalescent COVID-19. V and J are TRBV21-1 and TRBJ2-6; TRBD1, the table's D call, lacks a check against the DNA. TRBV21-1 has pseudogene status. Source material: peripheral blood. Here the CDR3 reads CASSPRTGGRSGANVLTF. The CDR3 nucleotides are TGTGCCAGCAGTCCTAGAACAGGGGGGAGATCTGGGGCCAACGTCCTGACTTTC.